This T cell receptor (beta chain) was sequenced during a study of T cell repertoires in cytomegalovirus infection. Overall study: Matching HLA type, along with CMV infection, was indicated by public TCR beta signatures.

A word on this clonotype: The antigen remains unidentified.

One entry per CDR3 protein, called by TCRdb with MiXCR from the reads. The sample has around 200,000 distinct CDR3 sequences, about a sixth seen once; the top ten hold about 25%. Whole-study findings and limits: It was HLA-C-restricted CMV-specific TCR beta clonotypes that dominated the response ex vivo.

Sample: CD8+ T cells from PBMCs. This sequence originates from a human donor in good health (CMV status not recorded). Some clones in this sample may be carry-over from other donors' samples.

The CDR3 sequence is CASRLREYSYEQYF. CDR3 in DNA: TGTGCCAGCAGGCTCCGGGAGTACTCCTACGAGCAGTACTTC. The chain links TRBV7-8 to TRBJ2-7; a weak D match, TRBD2 (6 bases). CDR1 and CDR2 (germline): SGHVS, FQNEAQ. Trimming stripped 6 bases from V and 0 bases from J, with 12 bases between. The CDR3 runs 14 residues.